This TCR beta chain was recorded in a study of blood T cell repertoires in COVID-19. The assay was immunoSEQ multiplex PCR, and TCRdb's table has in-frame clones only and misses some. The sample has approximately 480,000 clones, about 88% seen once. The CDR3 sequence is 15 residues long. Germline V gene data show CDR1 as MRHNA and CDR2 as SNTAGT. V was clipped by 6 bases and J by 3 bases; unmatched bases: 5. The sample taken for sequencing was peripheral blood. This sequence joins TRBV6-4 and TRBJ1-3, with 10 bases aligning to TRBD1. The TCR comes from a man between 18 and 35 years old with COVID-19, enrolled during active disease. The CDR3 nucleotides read TGTGCCAGCAGCCGAGACAGGGGGCTTGGAAACACCATATATTTT. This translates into CASSRDRGLGNTIYF.